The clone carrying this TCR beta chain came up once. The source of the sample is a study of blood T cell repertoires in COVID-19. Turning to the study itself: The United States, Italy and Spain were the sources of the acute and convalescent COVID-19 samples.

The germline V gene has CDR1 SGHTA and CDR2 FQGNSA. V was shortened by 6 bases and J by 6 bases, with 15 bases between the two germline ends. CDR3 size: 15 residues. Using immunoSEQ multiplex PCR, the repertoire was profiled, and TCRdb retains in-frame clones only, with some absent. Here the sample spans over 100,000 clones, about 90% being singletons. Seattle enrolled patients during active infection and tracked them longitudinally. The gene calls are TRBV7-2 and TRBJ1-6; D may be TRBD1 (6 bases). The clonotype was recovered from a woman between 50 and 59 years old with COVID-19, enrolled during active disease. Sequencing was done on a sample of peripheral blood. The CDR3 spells CASSIGGSFNSPLHF. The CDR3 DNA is TGTGCCAGCAGTATAGGGGGTTCGTTTAATTCACCCCTCCACTTT.